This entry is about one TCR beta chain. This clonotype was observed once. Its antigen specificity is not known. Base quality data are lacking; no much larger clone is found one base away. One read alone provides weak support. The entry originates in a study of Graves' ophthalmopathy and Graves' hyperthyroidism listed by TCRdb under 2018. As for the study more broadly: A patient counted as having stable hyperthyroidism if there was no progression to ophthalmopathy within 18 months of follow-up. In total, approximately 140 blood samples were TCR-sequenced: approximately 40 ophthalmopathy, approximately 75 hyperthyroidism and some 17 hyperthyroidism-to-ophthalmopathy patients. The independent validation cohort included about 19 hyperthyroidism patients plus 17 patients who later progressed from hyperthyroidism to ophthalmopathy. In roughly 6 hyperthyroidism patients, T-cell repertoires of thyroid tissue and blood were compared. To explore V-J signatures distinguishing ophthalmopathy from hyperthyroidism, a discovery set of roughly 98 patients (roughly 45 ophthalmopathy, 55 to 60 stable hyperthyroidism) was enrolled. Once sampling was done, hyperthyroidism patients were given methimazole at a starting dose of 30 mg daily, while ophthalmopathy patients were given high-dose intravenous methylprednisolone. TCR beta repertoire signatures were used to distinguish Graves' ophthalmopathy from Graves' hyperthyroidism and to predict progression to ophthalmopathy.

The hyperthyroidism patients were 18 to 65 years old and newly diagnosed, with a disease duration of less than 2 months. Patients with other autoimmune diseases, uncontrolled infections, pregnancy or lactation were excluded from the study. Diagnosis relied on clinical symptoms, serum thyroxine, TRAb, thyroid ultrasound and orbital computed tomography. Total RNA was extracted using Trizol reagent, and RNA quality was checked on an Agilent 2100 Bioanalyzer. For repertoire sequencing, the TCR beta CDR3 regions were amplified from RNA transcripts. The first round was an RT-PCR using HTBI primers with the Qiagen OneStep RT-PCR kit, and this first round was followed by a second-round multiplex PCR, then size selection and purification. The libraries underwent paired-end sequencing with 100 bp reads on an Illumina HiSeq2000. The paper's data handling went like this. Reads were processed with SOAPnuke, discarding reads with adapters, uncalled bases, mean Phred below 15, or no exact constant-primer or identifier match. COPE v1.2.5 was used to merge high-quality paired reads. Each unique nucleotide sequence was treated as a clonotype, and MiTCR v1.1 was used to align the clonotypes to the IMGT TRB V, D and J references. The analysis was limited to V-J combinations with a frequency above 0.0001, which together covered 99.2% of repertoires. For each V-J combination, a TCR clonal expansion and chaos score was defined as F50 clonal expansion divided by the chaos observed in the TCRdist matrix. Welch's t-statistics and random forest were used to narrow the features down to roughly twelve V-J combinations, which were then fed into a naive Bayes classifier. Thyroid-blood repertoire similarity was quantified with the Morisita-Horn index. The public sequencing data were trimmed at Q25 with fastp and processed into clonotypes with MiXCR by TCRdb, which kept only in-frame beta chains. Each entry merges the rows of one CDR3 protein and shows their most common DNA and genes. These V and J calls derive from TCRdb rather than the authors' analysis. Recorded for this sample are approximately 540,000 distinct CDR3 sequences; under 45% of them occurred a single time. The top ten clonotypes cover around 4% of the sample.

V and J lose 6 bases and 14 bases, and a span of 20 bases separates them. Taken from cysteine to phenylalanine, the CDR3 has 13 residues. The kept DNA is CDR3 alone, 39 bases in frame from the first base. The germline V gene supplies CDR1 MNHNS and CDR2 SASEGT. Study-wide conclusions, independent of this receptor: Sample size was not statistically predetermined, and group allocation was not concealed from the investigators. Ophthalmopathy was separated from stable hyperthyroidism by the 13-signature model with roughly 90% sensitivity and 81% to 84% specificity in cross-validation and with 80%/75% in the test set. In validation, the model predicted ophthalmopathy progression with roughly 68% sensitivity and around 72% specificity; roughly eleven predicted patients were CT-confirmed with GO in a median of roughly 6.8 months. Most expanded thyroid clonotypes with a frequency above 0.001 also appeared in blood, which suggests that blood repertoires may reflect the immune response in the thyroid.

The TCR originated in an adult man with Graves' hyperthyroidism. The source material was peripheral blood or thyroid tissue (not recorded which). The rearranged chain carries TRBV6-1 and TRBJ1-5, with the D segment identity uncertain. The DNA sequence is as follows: TGTGCCAGCAGCCTGACGGGCTTGACGCACGAGCATTTT. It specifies CASSLTGLTHEHF.